Here is one TCR beta chain with its context. This record belongs to a study of blood T cell repertoires in COVID-19. Background on the study: Samples taken during acute and convalescent COVID-19 were collected in the United States, Italy and Spain.

CDR1 is LNHNV, CDR2 YYDKDF, per germline (reference sequence). The CDR3 contains 16 residues. With 5 bases clipped from V and 4 bases from J, the junction kept 14 bases outside the gene matches. Assay: immunoSEQ multiplex PCR; the TCRdb copy retains only in-frame clones and omits some. The table lists about 190,000 clones, around 79% of them singletons, with about 13% in the top ten. The receptor was isolated from a man aged 45-60 years who had recovered from COVID-19. Sequencing was performed on peripheral blood. The rearrangement joins TRBV15 to TRBJ2-7; 7 positions agree with TRBD2. The CDR3, as DNA: TGTGCCACCAGCGATACCTATCCGGGAGGCAGTTACGAGCAGTACTTC. It specifies CATSDTYPGGSYEQYF. Supplemented by reference TRBV15 and TRBJ2-7, the full variable domain reads DAMVIQNPRYQVTQFGKPVTLSCSQTLNHNVMYWYQQKSSQAPKLLFHYYDKDFNNEADTPDNFQSRRPNTSFCFLDIRSPGLGDTAMYLCATSDTYPGGSYEQYFGPGTRLTVT.